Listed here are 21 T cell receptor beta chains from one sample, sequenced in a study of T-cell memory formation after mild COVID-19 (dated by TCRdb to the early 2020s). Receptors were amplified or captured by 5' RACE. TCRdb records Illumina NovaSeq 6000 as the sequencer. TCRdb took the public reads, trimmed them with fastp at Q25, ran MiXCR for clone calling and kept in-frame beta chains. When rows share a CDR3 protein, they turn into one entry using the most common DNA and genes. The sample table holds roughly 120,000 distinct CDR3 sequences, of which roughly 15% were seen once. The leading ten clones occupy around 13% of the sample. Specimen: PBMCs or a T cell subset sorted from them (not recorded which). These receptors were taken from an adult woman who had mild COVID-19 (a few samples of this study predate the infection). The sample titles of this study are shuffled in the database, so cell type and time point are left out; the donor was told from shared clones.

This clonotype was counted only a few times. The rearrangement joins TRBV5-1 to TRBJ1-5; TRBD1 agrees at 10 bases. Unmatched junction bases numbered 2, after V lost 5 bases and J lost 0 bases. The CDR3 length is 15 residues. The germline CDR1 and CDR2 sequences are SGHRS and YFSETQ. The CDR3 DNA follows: TGCGCCAGCAGGAGGACAGGGGGTAGCAATCAGCCCCAGCATTTT. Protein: CASRRTGGSNQPQHF.

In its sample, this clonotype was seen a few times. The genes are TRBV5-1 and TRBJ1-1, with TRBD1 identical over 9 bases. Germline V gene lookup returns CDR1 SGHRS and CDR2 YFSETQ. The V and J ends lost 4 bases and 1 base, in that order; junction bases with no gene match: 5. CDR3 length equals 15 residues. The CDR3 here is CASSGGTGPNTEAFF. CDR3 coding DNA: TGCGCCAGCAGCGGGGGGACAGGGCCGAACACTGAAGCTTTCTTT.

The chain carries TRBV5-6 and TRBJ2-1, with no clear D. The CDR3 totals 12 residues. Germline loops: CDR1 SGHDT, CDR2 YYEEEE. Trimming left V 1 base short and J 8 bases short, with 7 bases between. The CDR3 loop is CASSLLLDEQFF. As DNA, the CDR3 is TGTGCCAGCAGCTTGTTGCTGGATGAGCAGTTCTTC.

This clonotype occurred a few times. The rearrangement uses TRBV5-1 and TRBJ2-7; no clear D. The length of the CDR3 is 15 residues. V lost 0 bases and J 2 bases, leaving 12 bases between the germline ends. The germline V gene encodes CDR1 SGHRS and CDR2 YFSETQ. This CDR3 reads CASSLATTNTYEQYF. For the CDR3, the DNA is TGCGCCAGCAGCTTGGCCACAACCAATACCTACGAGCAGTACTTC.

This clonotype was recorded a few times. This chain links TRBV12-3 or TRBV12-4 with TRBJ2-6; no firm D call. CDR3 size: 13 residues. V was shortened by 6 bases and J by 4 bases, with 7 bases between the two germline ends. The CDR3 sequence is CASREWGANVLTF. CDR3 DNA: TGTGCCAGCAGGGAGTGGGGGGCCAACGTCCTGACTTTC.

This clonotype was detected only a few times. The CDR3 loop is CASSDHGHYAGELFF. DNA for the CDR3: TGTGCCAGCAGTGACCATGGACACTATGCCGGGGAGCTGTTTTTT. The chain links TRBV25-1 to TRBJ2-2; D possibly corresponds to TRBD1 (5 bases). V was pared by 3 bases and J by 6 bases, with 14 bases between. Germline CDR1 MGHDK, CDR2 SYGVNS. The CDR3 runs 15 residues.

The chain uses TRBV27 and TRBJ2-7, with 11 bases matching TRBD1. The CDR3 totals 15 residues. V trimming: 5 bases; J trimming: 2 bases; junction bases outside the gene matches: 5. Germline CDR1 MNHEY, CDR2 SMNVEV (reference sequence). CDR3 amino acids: CASSGQGAPPYEQYF. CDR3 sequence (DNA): TGTGCCAGCAGTGGACAGGGGGCGCCCCCCTACGAGCAGTACTTC.

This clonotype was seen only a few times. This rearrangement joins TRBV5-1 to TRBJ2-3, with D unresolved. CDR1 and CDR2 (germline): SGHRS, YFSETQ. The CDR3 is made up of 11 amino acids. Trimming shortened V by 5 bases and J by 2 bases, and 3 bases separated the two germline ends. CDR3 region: CASSDTDTQYF. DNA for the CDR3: TGCGCCAGCAGTGACACAGATACGCAGTATTTT.

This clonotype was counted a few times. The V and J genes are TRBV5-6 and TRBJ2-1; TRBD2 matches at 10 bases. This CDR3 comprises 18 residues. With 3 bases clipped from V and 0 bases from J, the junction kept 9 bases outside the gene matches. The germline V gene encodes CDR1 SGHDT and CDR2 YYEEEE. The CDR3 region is CASSYTGTSVNSYNEQFF. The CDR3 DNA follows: TGTGCCAGCAGCTATACTGGGACTAGCGTGAACTCCTACAATGAGCAGTTCTTC.

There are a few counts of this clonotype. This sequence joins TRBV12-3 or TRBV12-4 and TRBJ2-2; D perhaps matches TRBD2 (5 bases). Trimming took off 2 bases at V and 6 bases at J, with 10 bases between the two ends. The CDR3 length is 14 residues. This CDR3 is CASSLWASSGELFF. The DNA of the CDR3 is TGTGCCAGCAGTTTATGGGCTAGCTCCGGGGAGCTGTTTTTT.

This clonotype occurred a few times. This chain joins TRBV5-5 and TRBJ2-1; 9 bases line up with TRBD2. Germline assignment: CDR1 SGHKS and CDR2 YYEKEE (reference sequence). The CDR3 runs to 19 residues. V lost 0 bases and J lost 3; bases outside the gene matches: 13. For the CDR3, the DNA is TGTGCCAGCAGCTTGGGCCCCCGACTAAGACTAGCGGACTACAATGAGCAGTTCTTC. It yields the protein CASSLGPRLRLADYNEQFF.

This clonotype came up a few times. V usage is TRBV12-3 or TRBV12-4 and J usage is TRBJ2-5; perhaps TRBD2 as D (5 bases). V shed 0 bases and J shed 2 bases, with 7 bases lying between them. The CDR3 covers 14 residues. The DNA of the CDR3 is TGTGCCAGCAGTTTAGCGCCGGGACAAGAGACCCAGTACTTC. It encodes CASSLAPGQETQYF.

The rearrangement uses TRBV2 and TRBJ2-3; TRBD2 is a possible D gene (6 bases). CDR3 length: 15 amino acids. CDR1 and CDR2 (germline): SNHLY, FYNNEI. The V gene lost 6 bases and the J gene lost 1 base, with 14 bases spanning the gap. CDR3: CASSTPGTGTDTQYF. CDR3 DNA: TGTGCCAGCAGCACCCCCGGGACTGGCACAGATACGCAGTATTTT.

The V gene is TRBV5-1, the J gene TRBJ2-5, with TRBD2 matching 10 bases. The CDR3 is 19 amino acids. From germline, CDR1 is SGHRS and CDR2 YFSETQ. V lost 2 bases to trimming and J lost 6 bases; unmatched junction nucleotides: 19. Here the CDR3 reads CASSFPPWTERGGAKTQYF. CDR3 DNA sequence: TGCGCCAGCAGCTTTCCCCCTTGGACGGAGCGGGGGGGCGCGAAGACCCAGTACTTC. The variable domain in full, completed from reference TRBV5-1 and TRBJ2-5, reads KAGVTQTPRYLIKTRGQQVTLSCSPISGHRSVSWYQQTPGQGLQFLFEYFSETQRNKGNFPGRFSGRQFSNSRSEMNVSTLELGDSALYLCASSFPPWTERGGAKTQYFGPGTRLLVL.

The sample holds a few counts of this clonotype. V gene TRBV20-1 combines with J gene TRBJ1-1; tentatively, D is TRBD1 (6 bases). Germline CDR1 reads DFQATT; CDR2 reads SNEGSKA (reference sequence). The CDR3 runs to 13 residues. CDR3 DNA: TGCAGCGAAAGTGACAGGTTTTTAACTGAAGCTTTCTTT. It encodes CSESDRFLTEAFF.

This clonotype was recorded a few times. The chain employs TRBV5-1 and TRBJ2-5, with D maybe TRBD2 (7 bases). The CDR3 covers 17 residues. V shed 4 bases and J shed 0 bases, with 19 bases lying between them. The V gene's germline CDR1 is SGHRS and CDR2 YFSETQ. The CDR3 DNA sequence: TGCGCCAGCAGCCCGGGCGGGGGCGGGACGTACCAAGAGACCCAGTACTTC. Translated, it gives CASSPGGGGTYQETQYF.

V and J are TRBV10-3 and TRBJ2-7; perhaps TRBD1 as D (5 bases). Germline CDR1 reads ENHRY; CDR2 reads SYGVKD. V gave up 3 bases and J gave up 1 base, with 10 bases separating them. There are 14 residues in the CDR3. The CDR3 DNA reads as TGTGCCATCAGTGATTCGCGGACATCCTACGAGCAGTACTTC. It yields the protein CAISDSRTSYEQYF.

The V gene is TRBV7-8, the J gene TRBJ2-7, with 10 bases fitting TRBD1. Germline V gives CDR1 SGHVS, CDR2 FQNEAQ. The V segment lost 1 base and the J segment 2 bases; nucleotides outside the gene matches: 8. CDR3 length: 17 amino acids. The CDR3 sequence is CASSLGTGGGSTYEQYF. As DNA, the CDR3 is TGTGCCAGCAGCTTAGGGACAGGGGGTGGGTCGACCTACGAGCAGTACTTC.

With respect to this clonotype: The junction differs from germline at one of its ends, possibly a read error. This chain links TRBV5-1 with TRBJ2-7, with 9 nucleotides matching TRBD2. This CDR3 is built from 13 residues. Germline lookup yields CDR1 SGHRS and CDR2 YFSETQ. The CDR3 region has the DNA TGCGCCAGCAGAGCTAGCGGGGAGTACGGGCAGTACTTC. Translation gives CASRASGEYGQYF.

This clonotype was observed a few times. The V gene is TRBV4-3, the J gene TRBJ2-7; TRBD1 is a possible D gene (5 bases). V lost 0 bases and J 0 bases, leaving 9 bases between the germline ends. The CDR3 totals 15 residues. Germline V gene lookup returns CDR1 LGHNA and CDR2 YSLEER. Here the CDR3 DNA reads TGCGCCAGCAGCCAAGATAAGACAGACTCCTACGAGCAGTACTTC. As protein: CASSQDKTDSYEQYF.

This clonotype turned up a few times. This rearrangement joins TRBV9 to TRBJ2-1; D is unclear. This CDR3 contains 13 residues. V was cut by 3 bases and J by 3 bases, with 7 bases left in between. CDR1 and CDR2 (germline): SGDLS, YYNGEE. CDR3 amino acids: CASSAGYYNEQFF. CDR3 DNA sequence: TGTGCCAGCAGCGCTGGGTACTACAATGAGCAGTTCTTC.